These 19 T cell receptor beta chains originate from one sample sequenced in a study of T cells in Graves' hyperthyroidism and ophthalmopathy. TCR beta CDR3 regions were amplified from RNA transcripts. The HTBI primer set served for first-round RT-PCR of the TCR CDR3. MiXCR was run by TCRdb on the multiplex PCR reads, yielding one entry per CDR3 protein. The table records about 640,000 distinct CDR3 sequences, around 20% of them present only once. The sequenced sample was blood. These receptors were taken from a man aged 25 to 40 with Graves' ophthalmopathy.

This clonotype was observed a handful of times. The chain recombines TRBV6-5 with TRBJ1-5; no clear D gene. The CDR3 sequence is 15 residues long. CDR1 and CDR2 (germline): MNHEY, SVGAGI. V was pared by 0 bases and J by 6 bases, with 12 bases between. The CDR3 spells CASSYSKVRRQPQHF. DNA of the CDR3: TGTGCCAGCAGTTACTCGAAAGTGCGCCGTCAGCCCCAGCATTTT.

The table lists this clonotype with many counts. V gene TRBV2 combines with J gene TRBJ2-3; 7 nucleotides match TRBD1. The trim removed 6 bases at V and 0 bases at J, leaving 0 bases unmatched. The germline gives CDR1 SNHLY, CDR2 FYNNEI. The CDR3 runs to 13 residues. The CDR3 sequence: CASRTGSTDTQYF. Written as DNA, the CDR3 is TGTGCCAGCAGGACAGGGAGCACAGATACGCAGTATTTT.

The V and J genes are TRBV20-1 and TRBJ2-4; 10 bases are shared with TRBD1. Germline V CDR1 and CDR2: DFQATT, SNEGSKA (reference sequence). V lost 1 base to trimming and J lost 9 bases; unmatched junction nucleotides: 9. CDR3 length equals 15 residues. DNA for the CDR3: TGCAGTGCTAGAGTCTGGACAGGGGGGTTATCCATTCAGTACTTC. Translated, it gives CSARVWTGGLSIQYF.

The chain links TRBV5-5 to TRBJ2-7; D could derive from TRBD1 or TRBD2 (6 bases each). Looked up from germline, CDR1 is SGHKS and CDR2 is YYEKEE (reference sequence). The ends were cut back, 4 bases at V and 4 bases at J, with 15 bases in the middle. The CDR3 is 14 amino acids. CDR3 in amino acids: CASSRGQDLYEQYF. The CDR3 DNA sequence: TGTGCCAGCAGCCGGGGGCAGGACTTATACGAGCAGTACTTC. The full variable domain, with the rest looked up from reference TRBV5-5 and TRBJ2-7, is DAGVTQSPTHLIKTRGQQVTLRCSPISGHKSVSWYQQVLGQGPQFIFQYYEKEERGRGNFPDRFSARQFPNYSSELNVNALLLGDSALYLCASSRGQDLYEQYFGPGTRLTVT.

V and J are TRBV27 and TRBJ1-1; D is uncertain. The V and J ends lost 7 bases and 1 base respectively, with 16 bases between them. CDR1 is MNHEY and CDR2 is SMNVEV in the germline V gene (reference sequence). There are 15 residues in the CDR3. CDR3 loop: CASTFRAESNTEAFF. DNA for the CDR3: TGTGCCAGCACCTTCCGGGCAGAGTCGAACACTGAAGCTTTCTTT.

Only one count was recorded for this clonotype. The chain links TRBV6-5 to TRBJ1-5, with D unresolved. The germline gives CDR1 MNHEY, CDR2 SVGAGI. Trimming removed 0 bases from V and 5 bases from J, with 8 bases in between. The CDR3 length is 14 residues. In DNA, the CDR3 is TGTGCCAGCAGTTACTCGCAGGACTATCAGCCCCAGCATTTT. Translating gives CASSYSQDYQPQHF.

This clonotype appeared many times. V usage is TRBV12-3 or TRBV12-4 and J usage is TRBJ2-1; D gene unclear. The CDR3 sequence is 11 residues long. Trimming cost V 5 bases and J 7 bases, with 6 bases left between them. CDR3: CASSPSNEQFF. The DNA for the CDR3 is TGTGCCAGCAGTCCATCGAATGAGCAGTTCTTC.

The rearrangement links TRBV4-2 to TRBJ1-2, with a possible D match to TRBD1 (5 bases). CDR1 is LGHNA, CDR2 YNFKEQ, per germline. V gave up 0 bases and J gave up 0 bases, with 8 bases separating them. The CDR3 sequence is 15 residues long. The CDR3 DNA reads as TGTGCCAGCAGCCAAGATCAGGGACCTAACTATGGCTACACCTTC. Its translation: CASSQDQGPNYGYTF.

The table lists this clonotype with many counts. The genes are TRBV6-1 and TRBJ2-7, with TRBD1 identical over 9 bases. The CDR3 extends over 15 amino acids. V gave up 4 bases and J gave up 3 bases; unmatched junction bases: 7. Germline-derived CDR1 and CDR2 are MNHNS and SASEGT. The CDR3 region has the DNA TGTGCCAGCAGTGCGTACGGGACAGGGAACTACGAGCAGTACTTC. Protein sequence: CASSAYGTGNYEQYF.

This chain links TRBV6-2 or TRBV6-3 with TRBJ2-2; possible D gene TRBD2, 6 bases. V lost 6 bases and J lost 1, with 12 bases in between. This CDR3 comprises 15 residues. The V gene's germline CDR1 is MNHEY and CDR2 SVGEGT. CDR3 in amino acids: CASSPYSGNTGELFF. The CDR3 nucleotides are TGTGCCAGCAGCCCTTATAGCGGGAACACCGGGGAGCTGTTTTTT.

The table lists this clonotype with a few counts. V is TRBV6-1 and J is TRBJ1-1, with D maybe TRBD1 (5 bases). Looked up from germline, CDR1 is MNHNS and CDR2 is SASEGT. This CDR3 contains 12 residues. V dropped 10 bases and J dropped 4 bases, with 13 bases sitting between them. CDR3 amino acids: CATFFQGTEAFF. DNA for the CDR3: TGTGCCACTTTCTTCCAGGGCACTGAAGCTTTCTTT.

There are many counts of this clonotype. The chain joins TRBV11-2 to TRBJ2-7; D gene ambiguous. V was cut by 0 bases and J by 3 bases, with 6 bases left in between. This CDR3 region has 13 residues. In germline, CDR1 is SGHAT, CDR2 FQNNGV. Here the CDR3 reads CASSLDRVYEQYF. The CDR3 nucleotides read TGTGCCAGCAGCTTAGATAGGGTCTACGAGCAGTACTTC. Full variable domain (remainder filled in from reference TRBV11-2 and TRBJ2-7): EAGVAQSPRYKIIEKRQSVAFWCNPISGHATLYWYQQILGQGPKLLIQFQNNGVVDDSQLPKDRFSAERLKGVDSTLKIQPAKLEDSAVYLCASSLDRVYEQYFGPGTRLTVT.

Many counts were recorded for this clonotype. The genes are TRBV30 and TRBJ2-7; TRBD2 is a possible D gene (6 bases). Germline values: CDR1 GTSNPN, CDR2 SVGIG (reference sequence). V was clipped by 6 bases and J by 2 bases, with 17 bases between them. The CDR3 is 14 residues long. The CDR3 bases are TGTGCCTGCCCCCAAGGAGGGAACCCCTACGAGCAGTACTTC. It encodes CACPQGGNPYEQYF.

This clonotype has more than one count but fewer than ten. The chain links TRBV6-2 or TRBV6-3 to TRBJ2-7; either TRBD1 or TRBD2 may fit D (5 bases each). CDR3 length: 14 residues. CDR1 is MNHEY and CDR2 is SVGEGT in the germline V gene. The V gene lost 6 bases and the J gene lost 7 bases, with 19 bases spanning the gap. CDR3: CASSTRDQTGEQYF. Here the CDR3 DNA reads TGTGCCAGCAGCACAAGGGACCAAACGGGGGAGCAGTACTTC.

This clonotype was picked up a small number of times. This chain links TRBV20-1 with TRBJ2-3; 7 bases agree with TRBD1. The junction had 4 bases not matched to a gene; V was cut back by 2 bases and J by 14 bases. The germline CDR1 and CDR2 sequences are DFQATT and SNEGSKA (reference sequence). This CDR3 has 10 amino acids. The CDR3 spells CSARNRGWYF. The CDR3 nucleotides are TGCAGTGCTAGAAACAGGGGTTGGTATTTT.

This clonotype was observed at least ten times. V is TRBV11-2 and J is TRBJ2-5, with a possible D match to TRBD1 (6 bases). This CDR3 contains 14 residues. Looked up from germline, CDR1 is SGHAT and CDR2 is FQNNGV. With 3 bases removed from V and 2 bases from J, the gap between germline ends came to 10 bases. The DNA for the CDR3 is TGTGCCAGCAGCTTCCTCAGGGGACAAGAGACCCAGTACTTC. This codes for CASSFLRGQETQYF.

The genes are TRBV6-1 and TRBJ1-1, with 7 bases identical to TRBD1. The length of the CDR3 is 13 residues. From germline, CDR1 is MNHNS and CDR2 SASEGT. With 6 bases clipped from V and 6 bases from J, the junction kept 7 bases outside the gene matches. The CDR3 coding sequence is TGTGCCAGCAGGATCGGGACAGTACCTGAAGCTTTCTTT. It yields the protein CASRIGTVPEAFF.

This clonotype was seen many times. The chain has TRBV28 and TRBJ2-7; 12 positions agree with TRBD2. The V segment lost 5 bases and the J segment 0 bases; nucleotides outside the gene matches: 8. CDR3 size: 17 residues. Germline CDR1 is MDHEN and CDR2 is SYDVKM. CDR3 nucleotides: TGTGCCAGCAGTCCGCTGGGACTAGCGGGTCCCTCCTACGAGCAGTACTTC. Its protein product is CASSPLGLAGPSYEQYF.

V usage is TRBV7-6 and J usage is TRBJ2-7; D is uncertain. CDR1 and CDR2 (germline): SGHVS, FNYEAQ. This CDR3 region has 13 residues. The V gene lost 4 bases and the J gene lost 1 base, with 8 bases spanning the gap. Here the CDR3 reads CASSSVPSYEQYF. Here the CDR3 DNA reads TGTGCCAGCAGCTCTGTCCCATCCTACGAGCAGTACTTC.